Only one count was recorded for the clone carrying this TCR beta chain. The antigen remains unidentified. Trimming cost V 9 bases and J 9 bases; bases outside gene matches: 8. The germline gives CDR1 LNHDA, CDR2 SQIVND (reference sequence). CDR3 size: 12 residues. Pooling covered second doses at about 4 or about 12 weeks. These data originate in a study of T cell responses to AZD1222 COVID-19 vaccine. Points from the study as a whole: The donor cohort was predominantly white British with a female majority, and clonal diversity may have been underestimated.

TCRdb's copy holds only in-frame clones and misses some; the assay was immunoSEQ multiplex PCR. The sample shows about 94,000 clones, 85% of them seen only once. The source is an adult who received the AZD1222 COVID-19 vaccine. The sequences come from peripheral blood, collected 28 days after the second AZD1222 dose. The chain links TRBV19 to TRBJ2-3, with 8 bases matching TRBD2. CDR3 protein: CASGTRGRTQYF. The CDR3 bases are TGTGCCAGCGGGACTAGGGGGAGGACGCAGTATTTT.